Sequencing of this T cell receptor (beta chain) was carried out in a study of Ad26.COV2.S vaccination and SARS-CoV-2 variants. Remarks on this clone: Antigen specificity is unknown.

Some clones are missing from TCRdb's copy, which holds only in-frame ones; the method was immunoSEQ multiplex PCR. Of some 290,000 clones detected, around 85% appear once; the ten largest clones hold 2% to 2.5%. The sample's treatment: some 20 received Ad26.COV2.S at low or high dose, single or two shots; 5 received placebo; per-sample allocation not given. Day 63 after the first injection of vaccine or placebo was the sampling time. The vaccine antigen was prefusion-stabilized Wuhan SARS-CoV-2 spike. General study results and limits: Non-spike TCR breadth showed similarity between vaccine and placebo recipients.

Germline CDR1 and CDR2: SEHNR and FQNEAQ (reference sequence). The CDR3 spans 17 residues. The V end was cut by 0 bases, the J end by 3 bases, with 17 bases between. The source was peripheral blood, collected in a trial of Ad26.COV2.S vaccine versus placebo. V usage is TRBV7-9 and J usage is TRBJ1-2; possible D gene TRBD1, 5 bases. The source is a person between 18 and 65 years old who received the Ad26.COV2.S COVID-19 vaccine or a placebo. The CDR3 here is CASSLAGGTEVYYGYTF. The CDR3 DNA is TGTGCCAGCAGCTTAGCCGGTGGGACTGAGGTCTACTATGGCTACACCTTC.